The next 5 T cell receptor beta chains were all read from a single sample in a study of T cells after yellow fever vaccination. Using its own MiXCR run on the 5' RACE reads, TCRdb lists one record per CDR3 protein. The sample holds some 250,000 distinct CDR3 sequences; over 3% are singletons and the top ten take around 20%. Material: PBMCs, obtained 15 days after the yellow fever booster vaccination. These TCRs come from a man between 18 and 29 years old who received the YFV17D yellow fever vaccine.

This clonotype has at least ten counts. The rearrangement uses TRBV4-1 and TRBJ1-1, with TRBD1 as a possible D gene (5 bases). The V gene's germline CDR1 is MGHRA and CDR2 YSYEKL. Deletions cut 1 base from V and 4 bases from J, with 13 bases between. The CDR3 loop spans 15 amino acids. The CDR3 loop reads CASSQGGGRATEAFF. The CDR3, as DNA: TGCGCCAGCAGCCAAGGGGGGGGACGGGCCACTGAAGCTTTCTTT.

This clonotype was counted at least ten times. This chain links TRBV20-1 with TRBJ1-1; the D is unclear. Trimming removed 0 bases from V and 5 bases from J, with 16 bases in between. There are 15 residues in the CDR3. The V gene's germline CDR1 is DFQATT and CDR2 SNEGSKA (reference sequence). The CDR3 reads CSARDYRLGETEAFF. In DNA form, the CDR3 reads TGCAGTGCTAGAGATTATCGGTTGGGTGAGACTGAAGCTTTCTTT.

This clonotype was found a few times. This sequence joins TRBV23-1 and TRBJ2-2; D remains ambiguous. TRBV23-1 is classed as an ORF, of uncertain function. V was clipped by 2 bases and J by 3 bases, with 7 bases between them. The CDR3 contains 14 residues. DNA of the CDR3: TGCGCCAGCAGTCAAGTCGCGGACACCGGGGAGCTGTTTTTT. Residues: CASSQVADTGELFF.

The CDR3 bases are TGTGCCATCAGCCTTAGGGGGGCGAACATTGACACCTTC. It codes for CAISLRGANIDTF. The rearrangement joins TRBV10-3 to TRBJ1-2, with D tentatively TRBD1 (6 bases). V was pared by 6 bases and J by 12 bases, with 20 bases between. This CDR3 has 13 amino acids. Germline values: CDR1 ENHRY, CDR2 SYGVKD.

This clonotype was seen at least ten times. The CDR3 spells CASSVLRALSYNEQFF. The CDR3, as DNA: TGCGCCAGCAGCGTCCTAAGGGCACTCTCTTACAATGAGCAGTTCTTC. J is TRBJ2-1 and V is TRBV5-1; no clear D gene. The CDR3 totals 16 residues. CDR1 is SGHRS and CDR2 is YFSETQ in the germline V gene. With 4 bases removed from V and 4 bases from J, the gap between germline ends came to 18 bases. The whole variable domain, filled in from reference TRBV5-1 and TRBJ2-1, reads KAGVTQTPRYLIKTRGQQVTLSCSPISGHRSVSWYQQTPGQGLQFLFEYFSETQRNKGNFPGRFSGRQFSNSRSEMNVSTLELGDSALYLCASSVLRALSYNEQFFGPGTRLTVL.